What follows describes a single T cell receptor (beta chain). Its antigen remains unknown. The CDR3 consists of 13 residues. Germline V lookup: CDR1 SGHRS, CDR2 YFSETQ. The V gene lost 0 bases and the J gene lost 2 bases, with 6 bases spanning the gap. This record belongs to a study of T cell responses to AZD1222 COVID-19 vaccine. Overall study results and limits: In the spike-specific TCR repertoire, nearly half reportedly target unmutated variant regions. Baseline seropositives among AZD1222 recipients totaled only 6 or 7. Donors in the cohort were predominantly white British and more often female, and clonal diversity was possibly underestimated. Regions 160-218 and 743-854 held dominance among vaccine-associated CD4 TCRs, which spanned spike.

The protocol was immunoSEQ multiplex PCR, while the TCRdb copy is restricted to in-frame clones and leaves out a portion. The sample lists some 180,000 clones, 80% to 90% occurring once. The sequences come from peripheral blood, collected on day 0 of AZD1222 vaccination. This TCR came from an adult in good health. V and J are TRBV5-1 and TRBJ2-7, with D hard to call. The CDR3 coding sequence is TGCGCCAGCAGCTTGGGAGAAGCCTACGAGCAGTACTTC. It translates to CASSLGEAYEQYF.